In this sample, the clone carrying this T cell receptor beta chain turned up a few times. TCRdb itself ran the RT-PCR reads through MiXCR, one entry per CDR3 protein. Here the sample spans 550,000 to 750,000 distinct CDR3 sequences, 12% to 15% being singletons. Sequencing was performed on memory CD4+ T cells from blood. The clonotype originates from a female donor in good health, serving as a healthy control.

CDR3 in DNA: TGCAGTGCAAGGGGGGACAGCGACACTGAAGCTTTCTTT. Translation: CSARGDSDTEAFF. J is TRBJ1-1 and V is TRBV20-1; 7 bases are shared with TRBD1. CDR3 length: 13 amino acids. Germline CDR1 is DFQATT and CDR2 is SNEGSKA (reference sequence). V dropped 6 bases and J dropped 3; count of bases not matched to a gene: 7.